Listed below are T cell receptor beta chains from one sample, sequenced in a study of CD8+ T cells in alopecia areata. Using immunoSEQ multiplex PCR, the repertoire was profiled, and TCRdb retains in-frame clones only, with some absent. Here the sample spans 190,000 or so clones, approximately 60% being singletons. Sequenced material: CD4+ T cells sorted from blood, taken at week 4, from a patient treated with tofacitinib. All receptors come from a human donor with alopecia areata. Both conserved end residues are part of each CDR3. The order of the fields is clone size, D gene, J gene, V gene, CDR3 DNA, CDR3 protein. The D gene is left open where the match is weak. A clone size is listed for some rows: how often the clone was seen (once, few, many), or a class if it is expanded.

size: few
D: TRBD2
J: TRBJ2-2
V: TRBV7-7
DNA: TGTGCTAGCGCTAGCGGGGTTTCTGGTACCGGGGAGCTGTTTTTT
CDR3: CASASGVSGTGELFF

size: NA
D: NA
J: TRBJ2-1
V: TRBV7-2
DNA: TGTGCCAGCAGCTTAGCACGGGACAATGAGCAGTTCTTC
CDR3: CASSLARDNEQFF

size: NA
D: NA
J: TRBJ1-2
V: TRBV29-1
DNA: TGCAGCGTTGAGAAGGGTGTTGGAAACTATGGCTACACCTTC
CDR3: CSVEKGVGNYGYTF

size: NA
D: TRBD1
J: TRBJ1-2
V: TRBV30
DNA: TGTGCCTGCCCGGACAGGGTCTATTATGGCTACACCTTC
CDR3: CACPDRVYYGYTF

size: NA
D: NA
J: TRBJ2-3
V: TRBV20-1
DNA: TGCAGTGCCAACACAGATACGCAGTATTTT
CDR3: CSANTDTQYF

size: NA
D: TRBD1
J: TRBJ2-5
V: TRBV2
DNA: TGTGCCAGCAGAACCGACAGGGCAGGACAAGAGACCCAGTACTTC
CDR3: CASRTDRAGQETQYF

size: NA
D: TRBD1
J: TRBJ1-1
V: TRBV5-1
DNA: TGCGCCAGCAGCCCCACAGGGGACACTGAAGCTTTCTTT
CDR3: CASSPTGDTEAFF

size: NA
D: NA
J: TRBJ2-5
V: TRBV4-1
DNA: TGCGCCAGCAGCCTCGTGGGCAGGGGGGACCCACAAGAGACCCAGTACTTC
CDR3: CASSLVGRGDPQETQYF

size: NA
D: NA
J: TRBJ1-6
V: TRBV11-2
DNA: TGTGCCAGCAGCCCCAGGGTGGTAGATTCACCCCTCCACTTT
CDR3: CASSPRVVDSPLHF

size: NA
D: NA
J: TRBJ1-1
V: TRBV27
DNA: TGTGCCACCTTCGCCCGGGGGGAACGAAAAGCTTTCTTT
CDR3: CATFARGERKAFF

size: few
D: TRBD1
J: TRBJ1-4
V: TRBV27
DNA: TGTGCCAGCAGTTTAAGGGGGCGGGATAAACTGTTTTTT
CDR3: CASSLRGRDKLFF

size: NA
D: NA
J: TRBJ2-7
V: TRBV2
DNA: TGTGCCAGCAGTGAACAGGCCTACGAGCAGTACTTC
CDR3: CASSEQAYEQYF

size: NA
D: NA
J: TRBJ2-7
V: TRBV7-9
DNA: TGTGCCAGCAGCGCGGGACCTTACGAGCAGTACTTC
CDR3: CASSAGPYEQYF

size: NA
D: NA
J: TRBJ2-3
V: TRBV30
DNA: TGTGCCTGGAGTGGTCGGAGTTTCACAGATACGCAGTATTTT
CDR3: CAWSGRSFTDTQYF

size: NA
D: NA
J: TRBJ2-5
V: TRBV6-1
DNA: TGTGCCAGCAGTGAAGTCACAGGTCGTGAGACCCAGTACTTC
CDR3: CASSEVTGRETQYF

size: few
D: TRBD1
J: TRBJ1-2
V: TRBV4-3
DNA: TGCGCCAGCAGCCAAGGGACAGGCTATGGCTACACCTTC
CDR3: CASSQGTGYGYTF

size: NA
D: NA
J: TRBJ2-5
V: TRBV4-1
DNA: TGCGCCAGCAGCCAACTCGAGATCCAAGAGACCCAGTACTTC
CDR3: CASSQLEIQETQYF

size: once
D: NA
J: TRBJ2-3
V: TRBV2
DNA: TGTGCCAGCAGTGTGGGCACAGATACGCAGTATTTT
CDR3: CASSVGTDTQYF

size: NA
D: TRBD1
J: TRBJ1-1
V: TRBV5-1
DNA: TGCGCCAGCAGCTTCGGGACAGGGAAAAAGAACACTGAAGCTTTCTTT
CDR3: CASSFGTGKKNTEAFF

size: NA
D: TRBD1
J: TRBJ2-7
V: TRBV6-5
DNA: TGTGCCAGCAGTCGGGACAGGGGCGAACACGAGCAGTACTTC
CDR3: CASSRDRGEHEQYF

size: NA
D: NA
J: TRBJ1-1
V: TRBV2
DNA: TGTGCCAGCAGTCCCGAGGGGGAGGCCACTGAAGCTTTCTTT
CDR3: CASSPEGEATEAFF

size: few
D: NA
J: TRBJ1-1
V: TRBV2
DNA: TGTGCCAGCAGTACCGACACCAACACTGAAGCTTTCTTT
CDR3: CASSTDTNTEAFF

size: NA
D: NA
J: TRBJ2-2
V: TRBV29-1
DNA: TGCAGCGTCGGGACGGGATACGGGGAGCTGTTTTTT
CDR3: CSVGTGYGELFF

size: NA
D: NA
J: TRBJ2-3
V: TRBV4-3
DNA: TGCGCCAGCAGCCTGCAAGCCTCAGATACGCAGTATTTT
CDR3: CASSLQASDTQYF

size: NA
D: NA
J: TRBJ2-5
V: TRBV2
DNA: TGTGCCAGCATCGGTGTAACAGGGCGAGAGACCCAGTACTTC
CDR3: CASIGVTGRETQYF

size: NA
D: TRBD1
J: TRBJ2-2
V: TRBV5-1
DNA: TGCGCCAGCAGCTTGGAGACAGGGCTTAACACCGGGGAGCTGTTTTTT
CDR3: CASSLETGLNTGELFF

size: NA
D: NA
J: TRBJ1-6
V: TRBV5-4
DNA: TGTGCCAGCAGCTTGGACGCTCTCGGGAATTCACCCCTCCACTTT
CDR3: CASSLDALGNSPLHF

size: few
D: NA
J: TRBJ1-2
V: TRBV29-1
DNA: TGCAGCGTGGGGGGAGCTAACTATGGCTACACCTTC
CDR3: CSVGGANYGYTF

size: few
D: TRBD1
J: TRBJ2-7
V: TRBV7-6
DNA: TGTGCCAGCAGCTCCGGGACAGGTGTCCACGAGCAGTACTTC
CDR3: CASSSGTGVHEQYF

size: NA
D: TRBD1
J: TRBJ1-2
V: TRBV30
DNA: TGTGCCTGGAGTGTACAGGGGGACTATGGCTACACCTTC
CDR3: CAWSVQGDYGYTF

size: few
D: NA
J: TRBJ2-7
V: TRBV28
DNA: TGTGCCAGCAGTTTAAAGGGATTCTACGAGCAGTACTTC
CDR3: CASSLKGFYEQYF

size: NA
D: NA
J: TRBJ2-7
V: TRBV6-1
DNA: TGTGCCAGCAAAGGACAGTTTGCCCTTCGGGACGAGCAGTACTTC
CDR3: CASKGQFALRDEQYF

size: NA
D: NA
J: TRBJ2-7
V: TRBV9
DNA: TGTGCCAGCAGCGTAGCTTACGGGGGCTACGAGCAGTACTTC
CDR3: CASSVAYGGYEQYF

size: NA
D: NA
J: TRBJ2-1
V: TRBV7-9
DNA: TGTGCCAGCAGCCCTCCAGACACGACGCGCAGGGAGCAGTTCTTC
CDR3: CASSPPDTTRREQFF

size: NA
D: NA
J: TRBJ2-1
V: TRBV6-9
DNA: TGTGCCAGCAGTTTTCTGGGGCCCTACAATGAGCAGTTCTTC
CDR3: CASSFLGPYNEQFF

size: NA
D: TRBD2
J: TRBJ2-1
V: TRBV7-9
DNA: TGTGCCAGCACCGCGGGACTAGCGGGGATTTACAATGAGCAGTTCTTC
CDR3: CASTAGLAGIYNEQFF

size: NA
D: TRBD2
J: TRBJ2-1
V: TRBV7-9
DNA: TGTGCCAGCAGCTTGACTAGCGGGTACAATGAGCAGTTCTTC
CDR3: CASSLTSGYNEQFF

size: few
D: TRBD1
J: TRBJ2-5
V: TRBV5-1
DNA: TGCGCCAGCAGCTTGGGGACAGGGACGCGGGGAGAGACCCAGTACTTC
CDR3: CASSLGTGTRGETQYF

size: NA
D: NA
J: TRBJ1-1
V: TRBV29-1
DNA: TGCAGCGTCGGGACGGCCTTGCGGGTTAACACTGAAGCTTTCTTT
CDR3: CSVGTALRVNTEAFF

size: NA
D: TRBD2
J: TRBJ2-1
V: TRBV5-6
DNA: TGTGCCAGCAGCTATGAAGAGCGGGGGGCAGGCAATGAGCAGTTCTTC
CDR3: CASSYEERGAGNEQFF

size: few
D: NA
J: TRBJ1-1
V: TRBV18
DNA: TGTGCCAGCTCACCGAGCGGGATGAACACTGAAGCTTTCTTT
CDR3: CASSPSGMNTEAFF

size: NA
D: NA
J: TRBJ2-3
V: TRBV29-1
DNA: TGCAGCGCCGGGGGCCGTATCGCAGATACGCAGTATTTT
CDR3: CSAGGRIADTQYF

size: NA
D: NA
J: TRBJ1-2
V: TRBV27
DNA: TGTGTCAGCAACCTGGCCACCATCTATGGCTACACCTTC
CDR3: CVSNLATIYGYTF

size: NA
D: TRBD2
J: TRBJ2-5
V: TRBV30
DNA: TGTGCCTGGAGGGGAAGGACTAGCGGTTTTCAAGAGACCCAGTACTTC
CDR3: CAWRGRTSGFQETQYF

size: NA
D: NA
J: TRBJ1-2
V: TRBV27
DNA: TGTGCCAGCAGTTTACTTGGGTCTAGGCCCAACTATGGCTACACCTTC
CDR3: CASSLLGSRPNYGYTF

size: once
D: TRBD1
J: TRBJ2-4
V: TRBV6-6
DNA: TGTGCCAGCAGCCGGGACAGGGGGCCTTACATTCAGTACTTC
CDR3: CASSRDRGPYIQYF

size: NA
D: NA
J: TRBJ1-1
V: TRBV6-1
DNA: TGTGCCAGCAACGCCCTCACTGAAGCTTTCTTT
CDR3: CASNALTEAFF

size: NA
D: TRBD2
J: TRBJ2-5
V: TRBV7-6
DNA: TGTGCCAGCAGCCTCCTAGCGGGGACCCAAGAGACCCAGTACTTC
CDR3: CASSLLAGTQETQYF

size: few
D: NA
J: TRBJ1-1
V: TRBV28
DNA: TGTGCCAGCATCAAGACCGGGGAAGCTTTCTTT
CDR3: CASIKTGEAFF